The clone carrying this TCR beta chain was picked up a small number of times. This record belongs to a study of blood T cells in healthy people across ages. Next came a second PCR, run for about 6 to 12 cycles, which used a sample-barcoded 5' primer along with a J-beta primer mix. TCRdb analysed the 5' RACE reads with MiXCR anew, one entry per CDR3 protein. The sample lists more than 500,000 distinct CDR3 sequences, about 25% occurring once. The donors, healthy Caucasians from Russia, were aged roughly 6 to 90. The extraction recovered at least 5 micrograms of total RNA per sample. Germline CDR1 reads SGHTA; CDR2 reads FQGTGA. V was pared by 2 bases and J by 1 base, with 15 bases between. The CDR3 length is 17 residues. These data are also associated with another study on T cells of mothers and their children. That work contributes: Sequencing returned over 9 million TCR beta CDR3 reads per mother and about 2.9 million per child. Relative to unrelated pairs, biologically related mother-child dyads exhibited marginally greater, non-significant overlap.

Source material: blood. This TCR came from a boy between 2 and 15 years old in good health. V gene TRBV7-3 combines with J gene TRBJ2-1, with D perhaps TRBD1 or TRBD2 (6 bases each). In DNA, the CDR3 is TGTGCCAGCAGCTTATTGCCGGGGGCAGAATCCTACAATGAGCAGTTCTTC. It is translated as CASSLLPGAESYNEQFF.